Listed below are T cell receptor beta chains from one sample, sequenced in a study of cytomegalovirus exposure and HLA in healthy donors. Assay: immunoSEQ multiplex PCR; the TCRdb copy retains only in-frame clones and omits some. This sample has 150,000 to 200,000 clones, with roughly 79% found just once. The sequencing sample was made of PBMCs. The receptors come from a woman younger than 30 in good health and CMV-seropositive. The CDR3 runs from the conserved cysteine through the conserved F or W. Each record gives: J gene, V gene, clone size, CDR3 protein. The size of a clone is reported for some rows only, either as once, few or many, or as a class for expanded clones.

>TRBJ1-2|TRBV6-1|.
CASSEFANGYTF
>TRBJ2-7|TRBV2|.
CASSGRLAGGEQYF
>TRBJ2-5|TRBV4-2|.
CASSQDRGTGGRTQYF
>TRBJ2-7|TRBV9|once
CASSDKLAGNIYEQYF
>TRBJ1-2|TRBV4-3|.
CASSPPGLTNYGYTF
>TRBJ1-3|TRBV10-3|.
CAISIDSSGNTIYF
>TRBJ2-3|TRBV18|.
CASSPNDPGAGSPPSTDTQYF
>TRBJ2-3|TRBV4-2|.
CASSQEPGLAGGVADTQYF
>TRBJ2-7|TRBV7-2|.
CASSPYREQYF
>TRBJ2-3|TRBV6-4|few
CASSGGAADTQYF
>TRBJ2-3|TRBV7-9|.
CASSLLPDTQYF
>TRBJ2-1|TRBV4-2|.
CASLPSGGHEQFF
>TRBJ1-5|TRBV7-8|.
CASSPSRTVDNQPQHF
>TRBJ1-4|TRBV6-7|.
CASSEPTGAPGEKLFF
>TRBJ2-6|TRBV14|.
CASSQWDWSSGANVLTF
>TRBJ1-5|TRBV7-6|.
CASSLTGGLDSNQPQHF
>TRBJ2-5|TRBV6-1|.
CASSAGRLRGLAQETQYF
>TRBJ1-3|TRBV6-1|few
CASSEGGTASGNTIYF
>TRBJ2-7|TRBV5-1|.
CASSPPSRLAGQTYTYEQYF
>TRBJ2-3|TRBV6-4|few
CASEPRDRGTDTQYF
>TRBJ1-3|TRBV7-9|.
CASSSRDSTLSILRNTIYF
>TRBJ2-7|TRBV6-6|.
CASTQSGSYEQYF
>TRBJ2-5|TRBV29-1|.
CSVDATGSEETQYF
>TRBJ1-2|TRBV6-1|.
CASSSGGSFRYTF
>TRBJ1-5|TRBV10-3|.
CAISGDRSYQPQHF
>TRBJ1-3|TRBV6-4|few
CASSDSTVSSGNTIYF
>TRBJ2-3|TRBV5-1|.
CASNSRPGTSGGDSQYF
>TRBJ2-5|TRBV29-1|few
CSSTSGNQETQYF
>TRBJ2-7|TRBV11-2|.
CASSLRTGGSRWDEQYF
>.|TRBV5-6|.
CASSLAAPSWGYEQYF
>TRBJ1-4|TRBV28|.
CASSFSQGFYEKLFF
>TRBJ1-3|TRBV7-2|.
CASSFDRGFGSTIYF
>TRBJ1-1|TRBV29-1|.
CSVVPIRNTEAFF
>TRBJ1-1|TRBV6-4|.
CASSARLSTEAFF
>TRBJ2-3|TRBV19|.
CASSIDLRARDTQYF
>TRBJ2-1|TRBV11-3|.
CASSQGGTGGHNEQFF
>TRBJ1-2|TRBV28|.
CASRDTYRYTF
>TRBJ2-7|TRBV28|.
CASSSLQGASREQYF
>TRBJ2-7|TRBV19|.
CASSPYRGGEQYF
>TRBJ1-1|TRBV4-1|.
CASSQPGHNLNTEAFF
>TRBJ2-2|TRBV27|.
CASKRISGGQNTGELFF
>TRBJ2-1|TRBV19|few
CASTTPGTSALGSVLF
>TRBJ2-3|TRBV29-1|.
CSVESAGTDTQYF
>TRBJ1-2|TRBV5-1|.
CASSLGGADGYTF
>TRBJ2-5|TRBV5-1|.
CASSGDSQEIQYF
>TRBJ2-7|TRBV9|.
CASSVGGNNYEQYF